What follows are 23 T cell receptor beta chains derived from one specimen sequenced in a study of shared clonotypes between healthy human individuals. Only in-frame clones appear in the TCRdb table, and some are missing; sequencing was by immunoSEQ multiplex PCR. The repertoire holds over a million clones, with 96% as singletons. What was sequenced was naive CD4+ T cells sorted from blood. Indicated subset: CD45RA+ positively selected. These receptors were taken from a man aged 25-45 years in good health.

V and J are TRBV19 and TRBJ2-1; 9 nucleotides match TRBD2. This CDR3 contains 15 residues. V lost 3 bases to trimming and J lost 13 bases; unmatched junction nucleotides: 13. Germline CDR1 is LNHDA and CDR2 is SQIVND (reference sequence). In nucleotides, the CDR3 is TGTGCCAGTAGTATCAATAAGATAGCGGGGGCCACCCAGTTCTTC. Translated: CASSINKIAGATQFF.

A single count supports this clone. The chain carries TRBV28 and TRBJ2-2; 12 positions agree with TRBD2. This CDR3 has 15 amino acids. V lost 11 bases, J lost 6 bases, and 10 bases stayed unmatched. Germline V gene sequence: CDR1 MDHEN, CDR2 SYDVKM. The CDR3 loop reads CASTPTSGSSGELFF. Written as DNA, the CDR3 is TGTGCCTCTACACCGACTAGCGGGAGCTCCGGGGAGCTGTTTTTT.

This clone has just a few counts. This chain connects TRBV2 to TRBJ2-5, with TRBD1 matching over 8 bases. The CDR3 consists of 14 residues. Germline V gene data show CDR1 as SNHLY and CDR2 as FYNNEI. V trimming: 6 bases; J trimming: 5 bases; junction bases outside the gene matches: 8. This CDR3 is CASRVGQGGETQYF. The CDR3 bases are TGTGCCAGCAGGGTAGGACAGGGCGGTGAGACCCAGTACTTC.

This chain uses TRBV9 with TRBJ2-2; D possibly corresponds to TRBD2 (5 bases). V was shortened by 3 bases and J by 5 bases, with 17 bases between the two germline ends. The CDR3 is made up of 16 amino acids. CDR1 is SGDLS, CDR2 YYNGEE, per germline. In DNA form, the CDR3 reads TGTGCCAGCAGCGGAGGGTGGGGTTCGGAAACCGGGGAGCTGTTTTTT. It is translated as CASSGGWGSETGELFF.

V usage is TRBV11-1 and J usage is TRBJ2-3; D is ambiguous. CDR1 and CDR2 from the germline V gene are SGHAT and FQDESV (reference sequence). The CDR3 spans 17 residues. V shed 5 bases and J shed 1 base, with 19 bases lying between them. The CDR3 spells CASSQSPLTYGTDTQYF. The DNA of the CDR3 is TGTGCCAGCAGCCAATCCCCCCTAACCTACGGCACAGATACGCAGTATTTT.

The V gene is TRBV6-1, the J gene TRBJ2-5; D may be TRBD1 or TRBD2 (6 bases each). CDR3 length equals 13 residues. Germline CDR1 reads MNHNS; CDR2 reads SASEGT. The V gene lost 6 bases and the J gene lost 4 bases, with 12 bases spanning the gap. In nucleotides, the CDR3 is TGTGCCAGCAGGGAGGGGGGAGGAGAGACCCAGTACTTC. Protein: CASREGGGETQYF.

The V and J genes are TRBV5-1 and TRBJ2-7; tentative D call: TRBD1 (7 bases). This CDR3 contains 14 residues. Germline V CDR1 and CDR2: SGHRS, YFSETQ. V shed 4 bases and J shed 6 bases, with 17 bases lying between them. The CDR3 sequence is CASSLGGEGGEQYF. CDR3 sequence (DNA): TGCGCCAGCAGCCTAGGGGGCGAGGGAGGCGAGCAGTACTTC. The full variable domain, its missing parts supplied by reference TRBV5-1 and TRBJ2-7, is KAGVTQTPRYLIKTRGQQVTLSCSPISGHRSVSWYQQTPGQGLQFLFEYFSETQRNKGNFPGRFSGRQFSNSRSEMNVSTLELGDSALYLCASSLGGEGGEQYFGPGTRLTVT.

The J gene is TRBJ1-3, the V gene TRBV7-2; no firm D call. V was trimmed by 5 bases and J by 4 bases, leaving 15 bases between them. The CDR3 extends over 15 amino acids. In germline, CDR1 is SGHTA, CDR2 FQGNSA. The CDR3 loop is CASSPWSTQGNTIYF. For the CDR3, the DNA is TGTGCCAGCAGCCCCTGGTCCACTCAAGGAAACACCATATATTTT.

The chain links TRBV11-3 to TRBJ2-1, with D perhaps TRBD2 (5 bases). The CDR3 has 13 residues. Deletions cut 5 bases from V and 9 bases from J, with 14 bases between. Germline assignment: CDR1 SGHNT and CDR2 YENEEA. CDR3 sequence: CASSAGLASEQFF. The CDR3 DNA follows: TGTGCCAGCAGCGCTGGACTGGCTAGTGAGCAGTTCTTC.

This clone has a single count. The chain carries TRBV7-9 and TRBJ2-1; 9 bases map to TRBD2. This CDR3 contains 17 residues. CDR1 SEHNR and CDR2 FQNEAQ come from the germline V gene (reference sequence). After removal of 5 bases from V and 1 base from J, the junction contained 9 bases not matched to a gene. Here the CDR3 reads CASSRIAGEGSYNEQFF. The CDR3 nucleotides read TGTGCCAGCAGCCGAATAGCGGGAGAGGGGTCCTACAATGAGCAGTTCTTC. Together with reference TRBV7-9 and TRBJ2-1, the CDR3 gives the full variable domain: DTGVSQNPRHKITKRGQNVTFRCDPISEHNRLYWYRQTLGQGPEFLTYFQNEAQLEKSRLLSDRFSAERPKGSFSTLEIQRTEQGDSAMYLCASSRIAGEGSYNEQFFGPGTRLTVL.

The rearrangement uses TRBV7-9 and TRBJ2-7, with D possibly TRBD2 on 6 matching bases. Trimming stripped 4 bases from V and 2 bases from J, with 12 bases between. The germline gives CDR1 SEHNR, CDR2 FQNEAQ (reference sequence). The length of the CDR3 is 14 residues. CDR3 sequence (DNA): TGTGCCAGCAGCTGGGCGGGGTCAGCCTACGAGCAGTACTTC. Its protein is CASSWAGSAYEQYF.

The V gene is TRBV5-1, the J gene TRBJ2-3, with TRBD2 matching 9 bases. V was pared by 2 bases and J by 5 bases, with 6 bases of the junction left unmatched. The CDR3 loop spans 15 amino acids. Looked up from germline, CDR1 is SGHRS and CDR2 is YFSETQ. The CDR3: CASSFSGSDRDTQYF. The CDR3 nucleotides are TGCGCCAGCAGCTTTAGCGGGAGTGATAGAGATACGCAGTATTTT.

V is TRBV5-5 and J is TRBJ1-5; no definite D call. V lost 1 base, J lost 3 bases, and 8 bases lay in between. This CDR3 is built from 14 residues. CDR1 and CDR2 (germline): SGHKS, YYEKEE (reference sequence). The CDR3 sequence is CASSLRGNNQPQHF. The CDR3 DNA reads TGTGCCAGCAGCTTGAGAGGTAACAATCAGCCCCAGCATTTT.

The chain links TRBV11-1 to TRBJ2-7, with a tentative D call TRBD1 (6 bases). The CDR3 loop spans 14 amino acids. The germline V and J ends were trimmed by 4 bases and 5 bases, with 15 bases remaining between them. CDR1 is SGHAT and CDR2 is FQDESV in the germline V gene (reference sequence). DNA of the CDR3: TGTGCCAGCAGCTCACTCCAGGGGATACACGAGCAGTACTTC. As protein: CASSSLQGIHEQYF.

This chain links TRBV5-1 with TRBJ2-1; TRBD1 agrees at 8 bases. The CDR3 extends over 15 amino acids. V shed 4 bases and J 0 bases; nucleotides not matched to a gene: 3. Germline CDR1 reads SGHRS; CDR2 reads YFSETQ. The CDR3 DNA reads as TGCGCCAGCAGCGGGGACAGGAGCTCCTACAATGAGCAGTTCTTC. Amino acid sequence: CASSGDRSSYNEQFF.

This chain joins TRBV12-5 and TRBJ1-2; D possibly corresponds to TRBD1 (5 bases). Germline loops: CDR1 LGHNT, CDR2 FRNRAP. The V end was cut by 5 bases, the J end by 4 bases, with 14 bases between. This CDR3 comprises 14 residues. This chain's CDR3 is CASGPWDGPYGYTF. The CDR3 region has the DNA TGTGCTAGTGGTCCCTGGGACGGGCCCTATGGCTACACCTTC.

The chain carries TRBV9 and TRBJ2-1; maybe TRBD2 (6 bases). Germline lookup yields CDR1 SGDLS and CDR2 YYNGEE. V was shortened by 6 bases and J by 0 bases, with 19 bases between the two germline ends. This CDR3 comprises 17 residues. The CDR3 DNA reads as TGTGCCAGCAATCCGGGACTCCGAACAAGCTCCTACAATGAGCAGTTCTTC. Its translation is CASNPGLRTSSYNEQFF.

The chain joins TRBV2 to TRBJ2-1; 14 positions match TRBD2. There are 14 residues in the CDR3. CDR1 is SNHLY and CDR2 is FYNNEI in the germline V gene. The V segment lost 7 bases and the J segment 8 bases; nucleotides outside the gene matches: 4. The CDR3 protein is CASTETSGRDEQFF. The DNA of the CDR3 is TGTGCCAGCACCGAGACTAGCGGGAGGGATGAGCAGTTCTTC.

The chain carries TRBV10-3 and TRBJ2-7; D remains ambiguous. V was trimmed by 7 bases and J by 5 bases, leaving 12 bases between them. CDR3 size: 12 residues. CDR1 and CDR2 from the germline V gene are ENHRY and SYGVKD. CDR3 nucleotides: TGTGCCATCAAGGGCCGAATCGACGAGCAGTACTTC. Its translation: CAIKGRIDEQYF.

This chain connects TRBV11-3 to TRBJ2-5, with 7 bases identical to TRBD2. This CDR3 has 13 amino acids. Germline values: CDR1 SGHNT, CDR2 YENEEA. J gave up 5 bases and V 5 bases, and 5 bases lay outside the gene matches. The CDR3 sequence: CASSRGGRETQYF. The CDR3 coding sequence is TGTGCCAGCAGCCGCGGGGGTCGTGAGACCCAGTACTTC.

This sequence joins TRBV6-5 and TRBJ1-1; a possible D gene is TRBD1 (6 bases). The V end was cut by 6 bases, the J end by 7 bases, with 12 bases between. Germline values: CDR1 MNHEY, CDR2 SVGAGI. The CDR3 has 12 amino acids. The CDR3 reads CASSTGIDEAFF. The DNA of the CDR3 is TGTGCCAGCAGCACAGGGATCGATGAAGCTTTCTTT.

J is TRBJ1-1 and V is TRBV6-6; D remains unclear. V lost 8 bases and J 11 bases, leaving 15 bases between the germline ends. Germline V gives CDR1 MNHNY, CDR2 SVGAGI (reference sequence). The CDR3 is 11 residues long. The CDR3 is CASSLRTDAFF. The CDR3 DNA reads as TGTGCCAGCTCCCTCCGGACCGATGCTTTCTTT.

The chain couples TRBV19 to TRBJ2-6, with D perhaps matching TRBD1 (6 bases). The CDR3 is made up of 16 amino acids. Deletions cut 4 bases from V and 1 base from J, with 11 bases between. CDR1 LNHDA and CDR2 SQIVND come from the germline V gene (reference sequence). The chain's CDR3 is CASSRRQGSGANVLTF. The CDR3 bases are TGTGCCAGTAGTAGGAGGCAGGGGTCTGGGGCCAACGTCCTGACTTTC.